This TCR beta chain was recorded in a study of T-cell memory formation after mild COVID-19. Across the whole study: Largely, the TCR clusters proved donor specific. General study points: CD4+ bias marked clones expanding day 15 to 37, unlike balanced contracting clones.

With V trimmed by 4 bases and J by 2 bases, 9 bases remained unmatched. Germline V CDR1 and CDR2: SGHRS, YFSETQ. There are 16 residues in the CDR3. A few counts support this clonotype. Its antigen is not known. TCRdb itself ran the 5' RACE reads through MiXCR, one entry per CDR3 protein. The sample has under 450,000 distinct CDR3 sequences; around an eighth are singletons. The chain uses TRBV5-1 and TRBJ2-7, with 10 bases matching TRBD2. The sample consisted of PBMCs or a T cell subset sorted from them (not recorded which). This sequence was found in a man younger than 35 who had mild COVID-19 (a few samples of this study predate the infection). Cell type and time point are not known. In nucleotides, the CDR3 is TGCGCCAGCAGCGCAGTAGCGGGGGGATCCCCCTACGAGCAGTACTTC. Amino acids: CASSAVAGGSPYEQYF.